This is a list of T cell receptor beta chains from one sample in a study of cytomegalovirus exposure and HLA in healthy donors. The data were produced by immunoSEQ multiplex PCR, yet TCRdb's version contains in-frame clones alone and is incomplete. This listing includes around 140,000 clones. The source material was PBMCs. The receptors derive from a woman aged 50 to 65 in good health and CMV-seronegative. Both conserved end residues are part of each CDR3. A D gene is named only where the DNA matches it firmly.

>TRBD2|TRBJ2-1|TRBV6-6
TGTGCCAGCCTTTCTAGCGGGGGTAATGAGCAGTTCTTC
CASLSSGGNEQFF
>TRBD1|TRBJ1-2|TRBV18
TGTGCCAGCTCCCCAGGCTTGGACAGGAACTATGGCTACACCTTC
CASSPGLDRNYGYTF
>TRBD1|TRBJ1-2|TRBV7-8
TGTGCCAGCAGCCGACTTATTGACAGGGCCTATGGCTACACCTTC
CASSRLIDRAYGYTF
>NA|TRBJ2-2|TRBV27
TGTGCCAGCCTACCAGACTGGCCAGCCGGGGAGCTGTTTTTT
CASLPDWPAGELFF
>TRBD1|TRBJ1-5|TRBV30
TGTGCCTGGAGTTCGGGACAGGGGGTAGGCCAGCCCCAGCATTTT
CAWSSGQGVGQPQHF
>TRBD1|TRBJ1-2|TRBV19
TGTGCCAGTTGGACAGGTCCCCCGAGGGATGGCTACACCTTC
CASWTGPPRDGYTF
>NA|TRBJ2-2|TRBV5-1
TGCGCCAGCAGCTTGGGGACATACTTCACCGGGGAGCTGTTTTTT
CASSLGTYFTGELFF
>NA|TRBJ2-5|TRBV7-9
TGTGCCAGCAGCTTTCGGGGGGCGGGAACGGAGACCCAGTACTTC
CASSFRGAGTETQYF
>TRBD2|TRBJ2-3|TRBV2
TGTGCCAGCAGAGGCGGGGGAGGAGCAGATACGCAGTATTTT
CASRGGGGADTQYF
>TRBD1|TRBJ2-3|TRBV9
TGTGCCAGCAGCTCTAGGACAGGGGGATTCACAGATACGCAGTATTTT
CASSSRTGGFTDTQYF
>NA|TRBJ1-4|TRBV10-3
TGTGCCATCAGTGAGTCTCCTCCGAGCGGCCGGGCAACTAATGAAAAACTGTTTTTT
CAISESPPSGRATNEKLFF
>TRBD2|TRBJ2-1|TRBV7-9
TGTGCCAGCAGCTTAGAACTAGCGGCTGTGGGGAATGAGCAGTTCTTC
CASSLELAAVGNEQFF
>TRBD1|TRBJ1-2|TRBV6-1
TGTGCCAGCAGCACCGACAGGGATAGTGGCTACACCTTC
CASSTDRDSGYTF
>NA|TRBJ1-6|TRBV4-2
TGTGCCAGCAGCCAAGATGGTGCGAGCTCCTATAATTCACCCCTCCACTTT
CASSQDGASSYNSPLHF
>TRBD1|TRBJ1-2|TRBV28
TGTGCCAGCAGTTTAGTGGACAGGGGGGTTTACTATGGCTACACCTTC
CASSLVDRGVYYGYTF
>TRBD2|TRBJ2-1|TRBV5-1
TGCGCCAGCAGCTTGGACCCGAGCGGGAAGGGTGAGCAGTTCTTC
CASSLDPSGKGEQFF
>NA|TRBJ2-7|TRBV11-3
TGTGCCAGCAGCTTAGAGGCCAGCTACGAGCAGTACTTC
CASSLEASYEQYF
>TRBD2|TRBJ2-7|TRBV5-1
TGCGCCAGCAGCTCGGCAGCGGGAGCTATCTACGAGCAGTACTTC
CASSSAAGAIYEQYF
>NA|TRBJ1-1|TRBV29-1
TGCAGCGTTGACTCTCGCTGGAGCACTGAAGCTTTCTTT
CSVDSRWSTEAFF
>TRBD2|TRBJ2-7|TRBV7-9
TGTGCCAGCAGCCTTACGGGACTAGGGGATCGGGAGCAGTACTTC
CASSLTGLGDREQYF
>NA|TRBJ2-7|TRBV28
TGTGCCAGCAGTCCATATCGACAGAGCTCCTACGAGCAGTACTTC
CASSPYRQSSYEQYF
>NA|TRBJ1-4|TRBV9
TGTGCCAGCAGCGTACGTGCAACTAATGAAAAACTGTTTTTT
CASSVRATNEKLFF
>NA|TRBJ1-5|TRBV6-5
TGTGCCAGCAGCCGGGACATTGAGATGATGCCCCAGCATTTT
CASSRDIEMMPQHF
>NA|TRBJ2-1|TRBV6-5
TGTGCCAGCAGCTACGACGCGGATTCCTACAATGAGCAGTTCTTC
CASSYDADSYNEQFF
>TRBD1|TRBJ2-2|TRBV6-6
TGTGCCAGCAGTTACCCCGGGGGACAGGGGGCCGGGGAGCTGTTTTTT
CASSYPGGQGAGELFF
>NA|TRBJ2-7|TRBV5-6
TGTGCCAGCAGCTTGGCAGGTAGAGCTTTGCTCGAGCAGTACTTC
CASSLAGRALLEQYF
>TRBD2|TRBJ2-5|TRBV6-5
TGTGCCAGCAGTTACTCAAGCGGGGGTGAGACCCAGTACTTC
CASSYSSGGETQYF
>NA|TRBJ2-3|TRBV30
TGTGCCGCCGACAGGACCACTGCTAGCACAGATACGCAGTATTTT
CAADRTTASTDTQYF
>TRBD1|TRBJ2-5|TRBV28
TGTGCCAACCGGGGACAGCACCAAGAGACCCAGTACTTC
CANRGQHQETQYF
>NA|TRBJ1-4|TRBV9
TGTGCCAGCAGCGTTCGGGGATGGGATGAAAAACTGTTTTTT
CASSVRGWDEKLFF
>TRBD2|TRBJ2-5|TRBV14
TGTGCCAGCAGTTTGGCTAGCGGGGGCCTAGAGACCCAGTACTTC
CASSLASGGLETQYF
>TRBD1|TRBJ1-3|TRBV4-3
TGCGCCAGCAGCCAAGAGGGGACAGTCGGAAACACCATATATTTT
CASSQEGTVGNTIYF
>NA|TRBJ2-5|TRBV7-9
TGTGCCAGCAGCGAGACAGAAAACCAAGAGACCCAGTACTTC
CASSETENQETQYF
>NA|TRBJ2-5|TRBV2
TGTGCCAGCAGTGTGAGGCTAGGACAAGAGACCCAGTACTTC
CASSVRLGQETQYF
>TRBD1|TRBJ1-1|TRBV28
TGTGCCAGCAGCCGAGACAGGGAAGTGACTGAAGCTTTCTTT
CASSRDREVTEAFF
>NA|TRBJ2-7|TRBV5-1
TGCGCCAGCAGCTTCAACTACGAGCAGTACTTC
CASSFNYEQYF
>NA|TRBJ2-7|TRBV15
TGTGCCACCAGCAGAGGGCAGGTCTACGAGCAGTACTTC
CATSRGQVYEQYF
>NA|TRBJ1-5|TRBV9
TGTGCCAGCAGCGCTCAGGGGTTGGGCAATCAGCCCCAGCATTTT
CASSAQGLGNQPQHF
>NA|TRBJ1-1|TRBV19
TGTGCCAGTAGTATGGGGGCTAACACTGAAGCTTTCTTT
CASSMGANTEAFF
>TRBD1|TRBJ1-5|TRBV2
TGTGCCAGCAGTGAGCTCAAGGACAGGGGTTTATATCAGCCCCAGCATTTT
CASSELKDRGLYQPQHF
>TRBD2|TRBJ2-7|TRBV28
TGTGCCAGCAGCTCCCGACTAGCGGCCTCCTACGAGCAGTACTTC
CASSSRLAASYEQYF
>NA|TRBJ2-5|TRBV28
TGTGCCAGCAGTGGGGGGTGGGAGACCCAGTACTTC
CASSGGWETQYF
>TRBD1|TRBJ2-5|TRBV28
TGTGCCAGCAGTCCCCGGACAGGGGGCCCGCAAGAGACCCAGTACTTC
CASSPRTGGPQETQYF
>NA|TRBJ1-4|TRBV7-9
TGTGCCAGCAGCTCCGGACGCGGGGGTGAAAAACTGTTTTTT
CASSSGRGGEKLFF
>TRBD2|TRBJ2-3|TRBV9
TGTGCCAGCAGCGTCCCACCAGCGGGAGTCACAGATACGCAGTATTTT
CASSVPPAGVTDTQYF
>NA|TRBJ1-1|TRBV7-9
TGTGCCAGCAGCTCCGGACAGCGCATGAACACTGAAGCTTTCTTT
CASSSGQRMNTEAFF
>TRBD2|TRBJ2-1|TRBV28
TGTGCCAGCGGAAGTGGTGGACTAGCGGGCCGGACCAATGAGCAGTTCTTC
CASGSGGLAGRTNEQFF
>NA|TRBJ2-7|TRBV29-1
TGCAGCGTTGAACAGGGAACCCACGAGCAGTACTTC
CSVEQGTHEQYF
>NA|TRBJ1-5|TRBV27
TGTGCCAGCAGTTTCCGGAATCAGCCCCAGCATTTT
CASSFRNQPQHF
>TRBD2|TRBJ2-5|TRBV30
TGTGCCTGGAGTGCACTAGCGGGGGGAGGAGAGACCCAGTACTTC
CAWSALAGGGETQYF
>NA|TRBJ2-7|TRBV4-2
TGTGCCAGCAGCCAAGGCGCGAGTTACGAGCAGTACTTC
CASSQGASYEQYF
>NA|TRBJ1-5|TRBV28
TGTGCCAGCAGTTCCATACAGGGATGGAATCAGCCCCAGCATTTT
CASSSIQGWNQPQHF
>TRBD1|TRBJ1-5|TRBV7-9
TGTGCCAGCAGCTTAGGACAGGGGAATCAGCCCCAGCATTTT
CASSLGQGNQPQHF
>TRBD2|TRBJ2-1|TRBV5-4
TGTGCCAGCAGCTTGGATCGGGGGGGATACAATGAGCAGTTCTTC
CASSLDRGGYNEQFF
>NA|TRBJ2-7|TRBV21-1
TGTGCCAGCAGGGAAGTTGGACAGGAGTCCTACGAGCAGTACTTC
CASREVGQESYEQYF
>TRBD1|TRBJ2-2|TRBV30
TGTGCCTGGAGATTTCAGACAGGGGGGGCCGGGGAGCTGTTTTTT
CAWRFQTGGAGELFF